The clone carrying this T cell receptor beta chain was seen a single time. This specimen comes from a study of blood T cell repertoires in COVID-19. Study information: Collection of acute and convalescent COVID-19 samples took place in the United States, Italy and Spain. PBMCs, B-cell-depleted T cells, or T cells were the source of the cDNA or gDNA that made up the material.

Authors' processing steps: Reference gene primer amplification gave estimated nucleated cell counts. Assay used: immunoSEQ multiplex PCR; TCRdb lists only in-frame clones, some missing. That table supplies the V and J calls and clone size; D and trimming were determined from the DNA. The sample has 85,000 to 120,000 clones, roughly 80% seen once. Sequenced sample: peripheral blood. This clonotype originated in a man between 60 and 70 years old with active or convalescent COVID-19.

CDR3 residues: CASSQQREGGEQFF. CDR3 in DNA: TGTGCCAGCAGTCAACAGCGGGAGGGGGGTGAGCAGTTCTTC. The rearrangement uses TRBV2 and TRBJ2-1; 10 bases are shared with TRBD2. This CDR3 spans 14 amino acids. Germline-derived CDR1 and CDR2 are SNHLY and FYNNEI. V trimming: 5 bases; J trimming: 9 bases; junction bases outside the gene matches: 7. The entire variable domain, with the rest obtained from reference TRBV2 and TRBJ2-1, is as follows: EPEVTQTPSHQVTQMGQEVILRCVPISNHLYFYWYRQILGQKVEFLVSFYNNEISEKSEIFDDQFSVERPDGSNFTLKIRSTKLEDSAMYFCASSQQREGGEQFFGPGTRLTVL.